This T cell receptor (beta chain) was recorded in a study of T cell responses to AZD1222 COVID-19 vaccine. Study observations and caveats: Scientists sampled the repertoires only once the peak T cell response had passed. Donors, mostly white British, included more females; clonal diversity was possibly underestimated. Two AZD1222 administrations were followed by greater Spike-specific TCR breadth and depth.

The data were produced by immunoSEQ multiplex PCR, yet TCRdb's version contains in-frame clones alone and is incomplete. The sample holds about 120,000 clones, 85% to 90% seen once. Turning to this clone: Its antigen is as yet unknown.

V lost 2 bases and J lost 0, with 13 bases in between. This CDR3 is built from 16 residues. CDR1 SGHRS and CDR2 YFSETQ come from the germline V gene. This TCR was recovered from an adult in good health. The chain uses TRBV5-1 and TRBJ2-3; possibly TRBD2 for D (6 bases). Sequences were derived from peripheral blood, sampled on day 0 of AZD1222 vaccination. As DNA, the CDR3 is TGCGCCAGCAGCTTAAAGCTGGGGGGTAGCACAGATACGCAGTATTTT. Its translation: CASSLKLGGSTDTQYF. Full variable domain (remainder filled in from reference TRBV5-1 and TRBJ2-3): KAGVTQTPRYLIKTRGQQVTLSCSPISGHRSVSWYQQTPGQGLQFLFEYFSETQRNKGNFPGRFSGRQFSNSRSEMNVSTLELGDSALYLCASSLKLGGSTDTQYFGPGTRLTVL.